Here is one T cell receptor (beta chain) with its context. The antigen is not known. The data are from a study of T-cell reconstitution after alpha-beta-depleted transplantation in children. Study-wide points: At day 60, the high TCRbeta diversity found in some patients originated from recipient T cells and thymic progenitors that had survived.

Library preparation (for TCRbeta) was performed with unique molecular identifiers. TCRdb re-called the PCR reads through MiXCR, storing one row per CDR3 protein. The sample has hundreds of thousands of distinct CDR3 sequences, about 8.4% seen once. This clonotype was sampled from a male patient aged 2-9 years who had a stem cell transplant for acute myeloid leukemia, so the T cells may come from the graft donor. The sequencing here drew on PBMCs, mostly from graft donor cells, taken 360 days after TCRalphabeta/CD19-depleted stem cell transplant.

The CDR3 DNA is TGCGCCAGCAGCCCTCGATTTAACTATGGCTACACCTTC. It specifies CASSPRFNYGYTF. The chain joins TRBV5-1 to TRBJ1-2; D ambiguous. Germline V gene data show CDR1 as SGHRS and CDR2 as YFSETQ. Trimming took 4 bases from V and 1 from J, leaving 8 bases between them. The CDR3 totals 13 residues.